This T cell receptor beta chain was found in a study of T cells after yellow fever vaccination. CDR3 size: 15 residues. Germline CDR1 SGHRS, CDR2 YFSETQ. The V end lost 4 bases, the J end lost 11 bases, and 19 bases lay between the germline ends. This clonotype was counted between two and nine times. Template-switching 5'RACE yielded the TCR cDNA; a universal primer site and UMIs were added in the process. TCRdb independently ran MiXCR on the 5' RACE reads; one entry per CDR3 protein. The data hold about 630,000 distinct CDR3 sequences, with 9% to 15% observed a single time. This clonotype was sampled from a man aged 25 to 40 who received the YFV17D yellow fever vaccine. Sample: PBMCs, taken on the day of the yellow fever booster vaccination. The chain uses TRBV5-1 and TRBJ1-6; D perhaps matches TRBD1 (6 bases). This CDR3 is CASSTETGLRAPLHF. The CDR3 DNA is TGCGCCAGCAGCACGGAGACAGGACTAAGGGCACCCCTCCACTTT.